What follows is one TCR beta chain and its context. Its antigen is as yet unknown. The entry originates in a study of graft-versus-host responses after intestinal transplantation. In the study overall: Transplants were multivisceral, liver-intestinal, or isolated intestinal. Study-level results: Graft-donor T cell macrochimerism in patients accompanied high graft-versus-host to host-versus-graft clonal ratios in allografts. The recipient marrow held GvH clones, and some of them showed up first in ileum or blood. Circulating GvH clones peaking coincided with falling HvG clones soon after transplant.

V lost 6 bases and J 7 bases, leaving 15 bases between the germline ends. CDR1 and CDR2 from the germline V gene are SNHLY and FYNNEI. The CDR3 length is 14 residues. Libraries were prepared by immunoSEQ multiplex PCR; TCRdb keeps only in-frame clonotypes and omits some of them. The data contain about 25,000 clones, just under 95% of them singletons. The sequencing used PBMCs, collected around 30 days after intestinal transplant. This rearrangement joins TRBV2 to TRBJ2-2; D might be TRBD1 (6 bases). The TCR sequence derives from a human patient who received an intestinal transplant, so some T cells may come from the graft donor. This CDR3 reads CASSDGGLDGELFF. CDR3 bases: TGTGCCAGCAGCGATGGGGGCCTGGACGGGGAGCTGTTTTTT.